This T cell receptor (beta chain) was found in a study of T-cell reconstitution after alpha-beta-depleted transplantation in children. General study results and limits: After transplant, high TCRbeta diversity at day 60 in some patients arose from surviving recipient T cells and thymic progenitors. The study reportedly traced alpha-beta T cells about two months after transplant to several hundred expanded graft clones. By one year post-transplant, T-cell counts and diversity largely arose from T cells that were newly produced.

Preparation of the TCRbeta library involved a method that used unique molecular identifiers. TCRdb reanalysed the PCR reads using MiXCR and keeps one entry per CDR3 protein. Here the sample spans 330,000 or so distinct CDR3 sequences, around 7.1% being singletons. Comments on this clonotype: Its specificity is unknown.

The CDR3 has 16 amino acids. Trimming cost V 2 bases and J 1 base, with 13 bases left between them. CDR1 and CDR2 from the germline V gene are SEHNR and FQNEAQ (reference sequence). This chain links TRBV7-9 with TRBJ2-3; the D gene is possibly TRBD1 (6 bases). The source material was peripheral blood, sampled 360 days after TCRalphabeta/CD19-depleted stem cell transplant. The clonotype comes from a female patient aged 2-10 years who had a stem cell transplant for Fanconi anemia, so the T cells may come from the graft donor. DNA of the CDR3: TGTGCCAGCAGCTTAAGGGGGAGCCCTGGCACAGATACGCAGTATTTT. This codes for CASSLRGSPGTDTQYF.